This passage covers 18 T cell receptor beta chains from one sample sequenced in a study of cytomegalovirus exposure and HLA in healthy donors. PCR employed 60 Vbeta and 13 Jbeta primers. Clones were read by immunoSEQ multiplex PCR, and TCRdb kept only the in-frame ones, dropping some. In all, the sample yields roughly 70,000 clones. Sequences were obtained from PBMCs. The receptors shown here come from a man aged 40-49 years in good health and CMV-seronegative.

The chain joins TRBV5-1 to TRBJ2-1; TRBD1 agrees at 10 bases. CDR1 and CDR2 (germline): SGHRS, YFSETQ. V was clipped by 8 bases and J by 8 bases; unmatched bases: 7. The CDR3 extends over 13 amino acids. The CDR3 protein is CASNRDRGDEQFF. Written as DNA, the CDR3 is TGCGCCAGTAACCGGGACAGGGGCGATGAGCAGTTCTTC.

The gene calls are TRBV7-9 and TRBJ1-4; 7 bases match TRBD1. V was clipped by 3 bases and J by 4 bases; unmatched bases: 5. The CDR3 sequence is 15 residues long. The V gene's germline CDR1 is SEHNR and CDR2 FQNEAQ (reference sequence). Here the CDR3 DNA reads TGTGCCAGCAGCTTGGAGGGACAGATTAATGAAAAACTGTTTTTT. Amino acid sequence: CASSLEGQINEKLFF.

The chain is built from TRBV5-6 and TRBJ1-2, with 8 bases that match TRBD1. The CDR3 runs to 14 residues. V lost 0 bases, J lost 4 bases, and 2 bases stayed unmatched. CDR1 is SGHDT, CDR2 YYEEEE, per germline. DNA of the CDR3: TGTGCCAGCAGCTTGGACAGGGGGAGCTATGGCTACACCTTC. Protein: CASSLDRGSYGYTF.

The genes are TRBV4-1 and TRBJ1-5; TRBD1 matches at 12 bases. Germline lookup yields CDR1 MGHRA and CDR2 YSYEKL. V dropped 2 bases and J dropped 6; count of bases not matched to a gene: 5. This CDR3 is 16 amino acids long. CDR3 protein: CASSQSGQGAFQPQHF. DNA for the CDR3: TGCGCCAGCAGCCAATCGGGACAGGGGGCTTTTCAGCCCCAGCATTTT.

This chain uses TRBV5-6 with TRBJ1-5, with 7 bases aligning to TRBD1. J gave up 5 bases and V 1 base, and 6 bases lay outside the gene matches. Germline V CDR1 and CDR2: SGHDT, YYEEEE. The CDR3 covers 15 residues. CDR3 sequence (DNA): TGTGCCAGCAGCTTGTCCGACAGGGACGATCAGCCCCAGCATTTT. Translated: CASSLSDRDDQPQHF.

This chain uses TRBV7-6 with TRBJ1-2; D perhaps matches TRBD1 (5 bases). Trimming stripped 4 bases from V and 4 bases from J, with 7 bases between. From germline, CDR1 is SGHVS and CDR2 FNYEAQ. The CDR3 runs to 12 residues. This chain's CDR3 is CASSSQGYGYTF. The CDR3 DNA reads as TGTGCCAGCAGCTCCCAGGGCTATGGCTACACCTTC.

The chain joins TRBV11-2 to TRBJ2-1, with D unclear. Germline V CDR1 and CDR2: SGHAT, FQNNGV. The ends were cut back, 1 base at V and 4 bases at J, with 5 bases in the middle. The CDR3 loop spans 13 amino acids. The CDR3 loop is CASSLAIYNEQFF. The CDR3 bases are TGTGCCAGCAGCTTAGCTATTTACAATGAGCAGTTCTTC.

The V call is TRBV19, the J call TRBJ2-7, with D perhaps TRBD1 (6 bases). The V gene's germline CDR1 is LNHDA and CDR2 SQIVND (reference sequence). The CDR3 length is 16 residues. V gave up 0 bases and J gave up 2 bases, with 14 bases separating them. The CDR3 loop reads CASSIEGGGGTYEQYF. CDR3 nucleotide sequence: TGTGCCAGTAGTATAGAGGGTGGGGGCGGCACCTACGAGCAGTACTTC.

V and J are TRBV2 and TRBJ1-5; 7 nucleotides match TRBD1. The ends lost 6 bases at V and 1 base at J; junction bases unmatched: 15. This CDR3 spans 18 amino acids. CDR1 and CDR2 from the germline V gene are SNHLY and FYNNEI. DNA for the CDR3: TGTGCCAGCAGATTAGGGGGGACAGACTTCTTGAGCAATCAGCCCCAGCATTTT. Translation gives CASRLGGTDFLSNQPQHF.

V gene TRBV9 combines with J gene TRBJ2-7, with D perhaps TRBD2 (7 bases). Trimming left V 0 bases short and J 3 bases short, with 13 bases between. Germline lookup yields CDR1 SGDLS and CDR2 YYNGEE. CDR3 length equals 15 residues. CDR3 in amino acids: CASSVGGGGYYEQYF. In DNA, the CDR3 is TGTGCCAGCAGCGTAGGGGGGGGCGGTTACTACGAGCAGTACTTC.

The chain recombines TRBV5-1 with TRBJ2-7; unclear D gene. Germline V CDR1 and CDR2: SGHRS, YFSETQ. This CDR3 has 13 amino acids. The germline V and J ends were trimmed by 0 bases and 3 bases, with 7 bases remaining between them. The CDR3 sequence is CASSLGSDYEQYF. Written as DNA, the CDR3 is TGCGCCAGCAGCTTGGGTTCAGACTACGAGCAGTACTTC. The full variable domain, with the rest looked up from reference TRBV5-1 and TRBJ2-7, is KAGVTQTPRYLIKTRGQQVTLSCSPISGHRSVSWYQQTPGQGLQFLFEYFSETQRNKGNFPGRFSGRQFSNSRSEMNVSTLELGDSALYLCASSLGSDYEQYFGPGTRLTVT.

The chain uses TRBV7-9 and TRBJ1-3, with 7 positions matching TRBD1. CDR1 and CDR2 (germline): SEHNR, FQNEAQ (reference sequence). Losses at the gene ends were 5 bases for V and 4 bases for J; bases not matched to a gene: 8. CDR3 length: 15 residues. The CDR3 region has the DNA TGTGCCAGCAGCCCCGACAGGGCGTTGGGAAACACCATATATTTT. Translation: CASSPDRALGNTIYF.

The CDR3 region is CASSEVNRRLLPEQFF. The CDR3 bases are TGTGCCAGCAGTGAAGTAAACAGGCGACTGCTTCCCGAGCAGTTCTTC. The rearrangement joins TRBV6-1 to TRBJ2-1; weak D call: TRBD1 (5 bases). The CDR3 covers 16 residues. V shed 1 base and J shed 10 bases, with 20 bases lying between them. The germline CDR1 and CDR2 sequences are MNHNS and SASEGT.

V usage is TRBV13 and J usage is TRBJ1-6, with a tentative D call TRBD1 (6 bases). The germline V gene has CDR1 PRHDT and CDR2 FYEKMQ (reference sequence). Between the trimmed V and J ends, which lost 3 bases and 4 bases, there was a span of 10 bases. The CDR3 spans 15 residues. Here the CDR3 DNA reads TGTGCCAGCAGCTTTCACGGACAGTATAATTCACCCCTCCACTTT. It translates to CASSFHGQYNSPLHF. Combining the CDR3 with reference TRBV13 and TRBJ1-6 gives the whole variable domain AAGVIQSPRHLIKEKRETATLKCYPIPRHDTVYWYQQGPGQDPQFLISFYEKMQSDKGSIPDRFSAQQFSDYHSELNMSSLELGDSALYFCASSFHGQYNSPLHFGNGTRLTVT.

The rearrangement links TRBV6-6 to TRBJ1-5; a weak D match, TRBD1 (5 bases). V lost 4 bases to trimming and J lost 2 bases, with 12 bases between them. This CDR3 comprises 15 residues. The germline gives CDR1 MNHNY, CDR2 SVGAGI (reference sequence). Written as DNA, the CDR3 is TGTGCCAGCAGTTTGGAGGCGGGGGGCAATCAGCCCCAGCATTTT. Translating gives CASSLEAGGNQPQHF.

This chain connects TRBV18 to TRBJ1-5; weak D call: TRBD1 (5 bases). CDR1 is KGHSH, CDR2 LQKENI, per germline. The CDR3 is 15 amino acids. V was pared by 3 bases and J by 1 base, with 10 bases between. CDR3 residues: CASSPGQYSNQPQHF. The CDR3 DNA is TGTGCCAGCTCACCGGGGCAATACAGCAATCAGCCCCAGCATTTT.

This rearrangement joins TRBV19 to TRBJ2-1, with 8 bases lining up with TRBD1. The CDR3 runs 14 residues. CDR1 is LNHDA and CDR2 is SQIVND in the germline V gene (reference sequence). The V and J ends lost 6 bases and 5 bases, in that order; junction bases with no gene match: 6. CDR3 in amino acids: CASSLTGVNNEQFF. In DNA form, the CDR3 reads TGTGCCAGTAGCTTGACAGGGGTCAACAATGAGCAGTTCTTC.

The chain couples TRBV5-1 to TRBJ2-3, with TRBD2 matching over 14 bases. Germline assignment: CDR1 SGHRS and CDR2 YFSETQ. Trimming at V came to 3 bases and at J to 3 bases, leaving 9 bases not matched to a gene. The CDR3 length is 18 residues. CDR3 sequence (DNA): TGCGCCAGCAGCTGGACTGGGACTAGCGGGGGTAGAACAGATACGCAGTATTTT. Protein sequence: CASSWTGTSGGRTDTQYF.